This T cell receptor (beta chain) was recorded in a study of blood T cell repertoires in COVID-19. Across the study: There were acute and convalescent COVID-19 samples, and they came from the United States, Italy and Spain. PBMCs, B-cell-depleted T cells, or T cells provided the cDNA or gDNA that made up the material.

V lost 6 bases, J lost 0 bases, and 21 bases lay in between. The CDR3 runs to 18 residues. The germline CDR1 and CDR2 sequences are MNHEY and SMNVEV (reference sequence). Original methodology: Amplification with reference gene primers provided the estimates of nucleated cell counts. Sequencing was performed with immunoSEQ multiplex PCR; in TCRdb, only in-frame clones are kept and a portion is missing. V, J and clone size derive from that table, while D and trimming were established from the DNA sequence. Here the sample spans about 240,000 clones, 82% being singletons. This clonotype was sampled from a woman aged 55-69 years with active or convalescent COVID-19. The sequencing input was peripheral blood. V is TRBV27 and J is TRBJ2-1, with D perhaps TRBD2 (6 bases). CDR3 region: CASSRDSPRAPSYNEQFF. CDR3 DNA sequence: TGTGCCAGCAGCCGGGACTCGCCGAGGGCCCCCTCCTACAATGAGCAGTTCTTC.